These 9 T cell receptor beta chains were sequenced from one sample in a study of T cells in women clearing cervical HPV infection. Measured with immunoSEQ multiplex PCR; TCRdb has only the in-frame clones, and not every one. The table lists about 35,000 clones. Sequencing input: blood buffy coat. These receptors all stem from a woman aged 18 to 75 with a cervical HPV16 infection that either progressed to CIN3+ or cleared (not recorded which).

Worth noting for this clone: The read comes to an end 3 residues before the CDR3 does, leaving the germline J gene to fill in the end. This rearrangement joins TRBV20-1 to TRBJ1-5, with D maybe TRBD1 (6 bases). CDR1 and CDR2 (germline): DFQATT, SNEGSKA (reference sequence). Trimming removed 6 bases at V and 0 bases at J, with 12 bases between. The CDR3 consists of 14 residues. This chain's CDR3 is CSATGQISNQPQHF. Incomplete CDR3 DNA: TGCAGTGCAACAGGACAGATTAGCAATCAGCCC.

On this clone itself: The read is 3 residues too short to cover the CDR3 end, so that end is filled in from the germline J gene. V usage is TRBV7-7 and J usage is TRBJ2-5, with a possible D match to TRBD1 (6 bases). Germline V gives CDR1 SSHAT, CDR2 FNYEAQ (reference sequence). V lost 3 bases, J lost 3 bases, and 8 bases lay in between. CDR3 length equals 13 residues. Partial CDR3 DNA: TGTGCCAGCAGCTTTGCAGGGGAAGAGACC. Its translation: CASSFAGEET. The entire CDR3 sequence reads CASSFAGEETQYF.

Of note for this clone: The read halts 3 residues ahead of the CDR3 end, with the missing end drawn from the germline J gene. The chain couples TRBV19 to TRBJ1-2; TRBD1 might be the D (5 bases). The ends were cut back, 7 bases at V and 7 bases at J, with 13 bases in the middle. The CDR3 contains 12 residues. Germline V CDR1 and CDR2: LNHDA, SQIVND (reference sequence). This CDR3 reads CASKQGGGGYTF. CDR3 DNA (partial): TGTGCCAGTAAGCAGGGAGGCGGTGGC.

Remarks on this clone: The DNA ends 3 residues before the CDR3 does, and the rest of the CDR3 is filled in from the germline J gene. The genes are TRBV18 and TRBJ2-7; TRBD1 aligns across 9 bases. CDR1 and CDR2 from the germline V gene are KGHSH and LQKENI. This CDR3 has 14 residues. Trimming at V came to 6 bases and at J to 2 bases, leaving 5 bases not matched to a gene. The part of the CDR3 DNA that was read is TGTGCCAGCTCGCCCGGGACAGGGCCCTACGAG. Translation gives CASSPGTGPYE. The CDR3 in full is CASSPGTGPYEQYF.

Worth noting for this clone: The CDR3 is cut off 3 residues early in the read; its end comes from the germline J gene. V and J are TRBV19 and TRBJ1-2; D unclear. Germline CDR1 LNHDA, CDR2 SQIVND (reference sequence). There are 14 residues in the CDR3. The V end was cut by 0 bases, the J end by 4 bases, with 9 bases between. The CDR3 sequence is CASSIEGRSYGYTF. Incomplete CDR3 DNA: TGTGCCAGTAGTATAGAGGGCAGATCCTATGGC.

A remark on this clone: The CDR3 end lies 3 residues beyond the end of the read and is filled in from the germline J gene. V gene TRBV19 combines with J gene TRBJ1-1; weak D call: TRBD1 (5 bases). Germline V CDR1 and CDR2: LNHDA, SQIVND (reference sequence). V lost 3 bases and J lost 0, with 14 bases in between. CDR3 length: 16 residues. CDR3 amino acids: CASSMGQAPMNTEAFF. The part of the CDR3 DNA that was read is TGTGCCAGTAGTATGGGGCAGGCGCCGATGAACACTGAA.

As regards this clone: The read terminates 3 residues before the CDR3 end, so the remaining end is supplied by the germline J gene. The genes are TRBV10-3 and TRBJ2-1, with 9 bases identical to TRBD1. Germline V gives CDR1 ENHRY, CDR2 SYGVKD. The CDR3 sequence is 14 residues long. V trimming: 5 bases; J trimming: 9 bases; junction bases outside the gene matches: 8. The CDR3 spells CAISWTGEGGEQFF. Partial CDR3 DNA: TGTGCCATCAGTTGGACAGGGGAAGGTGGTGAG.

In the case of this clone: Coverage ceases 3 residues before the CDR3 finishes, and the germline J gene fills in the end. The chain carries TRBV29-1 and TRBJ1-4; a possible D gene is TRBD1 (5 bases). CDR1 and CDR2 from the germline V gene are SQVTM and ANQGSEA. The CDR3 sequence is 15 residues long. Between the trimmed V and J ends, which lost 4 bases and 5 bases, there was a span of 17 bases. This CDR3 reads CSVGAAGGLNEKLFF. The covered CDR3 bases are TGCAGCGTTGGGGCCGCCGGGGGTTTAAATGAAAAA.

Details on this clone: From the germline J gene comes the end of the CDR3, since the read stops 3 residues before it. The V and J genes are TRBV18 and TRBJ1-2, with D unresolved. Germline CDR1 KGHSH, CDR2 LQKENI. This CDR3 has 15 amino acids. The CDR3 loop reads CASSPGLAGANDYTF. Partial CDR3 DNA: TGTGCCAGCTCACCCGGACTAGCGGGAGCCAATGAC.